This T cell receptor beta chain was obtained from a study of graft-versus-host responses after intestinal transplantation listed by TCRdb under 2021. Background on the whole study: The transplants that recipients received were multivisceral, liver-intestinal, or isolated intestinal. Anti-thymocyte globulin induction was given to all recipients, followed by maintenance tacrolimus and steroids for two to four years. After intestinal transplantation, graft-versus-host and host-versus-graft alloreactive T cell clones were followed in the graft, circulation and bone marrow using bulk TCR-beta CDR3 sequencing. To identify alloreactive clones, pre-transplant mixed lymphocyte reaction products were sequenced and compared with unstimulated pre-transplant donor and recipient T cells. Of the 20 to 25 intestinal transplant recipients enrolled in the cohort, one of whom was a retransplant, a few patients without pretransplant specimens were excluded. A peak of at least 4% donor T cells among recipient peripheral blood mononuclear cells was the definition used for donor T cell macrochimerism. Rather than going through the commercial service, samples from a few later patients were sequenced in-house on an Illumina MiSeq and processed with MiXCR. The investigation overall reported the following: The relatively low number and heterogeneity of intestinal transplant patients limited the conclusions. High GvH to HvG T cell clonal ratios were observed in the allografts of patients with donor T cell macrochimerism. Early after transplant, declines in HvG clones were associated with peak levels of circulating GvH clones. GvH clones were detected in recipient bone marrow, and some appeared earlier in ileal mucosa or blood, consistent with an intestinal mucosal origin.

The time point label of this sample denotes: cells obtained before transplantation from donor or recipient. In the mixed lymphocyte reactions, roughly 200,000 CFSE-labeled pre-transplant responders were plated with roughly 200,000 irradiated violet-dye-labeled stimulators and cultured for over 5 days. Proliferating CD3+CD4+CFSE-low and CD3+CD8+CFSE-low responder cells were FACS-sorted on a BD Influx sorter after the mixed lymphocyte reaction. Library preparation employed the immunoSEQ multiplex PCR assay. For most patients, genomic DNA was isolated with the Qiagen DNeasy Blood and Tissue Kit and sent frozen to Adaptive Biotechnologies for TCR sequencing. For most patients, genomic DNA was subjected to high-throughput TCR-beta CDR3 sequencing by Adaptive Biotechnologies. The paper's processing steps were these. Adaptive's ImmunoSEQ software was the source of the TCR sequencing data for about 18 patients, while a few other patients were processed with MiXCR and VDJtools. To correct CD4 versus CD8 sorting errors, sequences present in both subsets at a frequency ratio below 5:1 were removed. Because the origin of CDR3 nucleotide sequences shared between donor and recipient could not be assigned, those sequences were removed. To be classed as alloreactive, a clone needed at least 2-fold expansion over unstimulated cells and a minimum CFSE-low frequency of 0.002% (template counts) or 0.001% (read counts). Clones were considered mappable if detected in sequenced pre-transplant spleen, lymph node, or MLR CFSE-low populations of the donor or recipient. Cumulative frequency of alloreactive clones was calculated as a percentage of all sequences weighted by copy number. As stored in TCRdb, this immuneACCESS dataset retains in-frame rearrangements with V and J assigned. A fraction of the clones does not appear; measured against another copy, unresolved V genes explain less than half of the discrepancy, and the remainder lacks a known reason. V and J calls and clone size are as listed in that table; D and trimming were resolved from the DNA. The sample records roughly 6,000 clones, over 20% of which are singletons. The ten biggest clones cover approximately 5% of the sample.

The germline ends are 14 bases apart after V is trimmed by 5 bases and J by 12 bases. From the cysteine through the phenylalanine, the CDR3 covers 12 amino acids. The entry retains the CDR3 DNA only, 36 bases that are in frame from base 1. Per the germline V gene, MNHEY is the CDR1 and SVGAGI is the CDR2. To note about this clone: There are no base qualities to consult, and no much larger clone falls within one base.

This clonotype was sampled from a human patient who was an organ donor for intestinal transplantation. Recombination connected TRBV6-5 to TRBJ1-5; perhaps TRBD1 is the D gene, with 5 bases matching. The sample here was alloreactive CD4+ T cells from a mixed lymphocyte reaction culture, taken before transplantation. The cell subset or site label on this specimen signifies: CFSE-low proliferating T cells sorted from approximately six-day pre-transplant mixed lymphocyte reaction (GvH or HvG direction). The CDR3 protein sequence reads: CASSPGRQSQHF. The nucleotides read TGTGCCAGCAGTCCGGGACGCCAGAGCCAGCATTTT.